One and the same sample provided the 16 T cell receptor beta chains below, sequenced in a study of OX40 agonist ivuxolimab in advanced cancers. Sequencing used immunoSEQ multiplex PCR; TCRdb keeps in-frame clones, though not all of them. The sample has 75,000 to 95,000 clones; 92% are singletons. The sample in question was CD4+ or CD8+ T cells sorted from blood, obtained in a trial of the OX40 agonist ivuxolimab. Receptor source: an adult with an advanced solid tumor such as melanoma, head and neck, liver or kidney cancer.

The CDR3 DNA sequence: TGTGCCGCAAACAGCGGGGAGGGGTTACAAGAGACCCAGTACTTC. This encodes CAANSGEGLQETQYF. The chain joins TRBV5-8 to TRBJ2-5; 7 nucleotides align to TRBD2. CDR1 is SGHTS, CDR2 YDEGEE, per germline. The CDR3 extends over 15 amino acids. The J segment lost 2 bases and the V segment lost 10 bases, leaving 14 bases of the junction unmatched.

This chain connects TRBV29-1 to TRBJ1-5; TRBD1 is a possible D gene (5 bases). The CDR3 sequence is 15 residues long. Looked up from germline, CDR1 is SQVTM and CDR2 is ANQGSEA. The germline V and J ends were trimmed by 4 bases and 3 bases, with 16 bases remaining between them. CDR3 protein: CSVGGLGRDNQPQHF. The CDR3 DNA is TGCAGCGTTGGGGGCTTGGGGCGAGACAATCAGCCCCAGCATTTT. The variable domain in full, with the rest retrieved from reference TRBV29-1 and TRBJ1-5, is SAVISQKPSRDICQRGTSLTIQCQVDSQVTMMFWYRQQPGQSLTLIATANQGSEATYESGFVIDKFPISRPNLTFSTLTVSNMSPEDSSIYLCSVGGLGRDNQPQHFGDGTRLSIL.

The chain links TRBV9 to TRBJ1-6; D remains ambiguous. Per the germline V gene, CDR1 is SGDLS and CDR2 is YYNGEE. The CDR3 loop spans 16 amino acids. V was pared by 4 bases and J by 3 bases, with 14 bases between. As DNA, the CDR3 is TGTGCCAGCAGCCCTGATGGGCGTAGCTATAATTCACCCCTCCACTTT. It encodes CASSPDGRSYNSPLHF.

This chain connects TRBV9 to TRBJ1-1; no firm D call. Germline CDR1 reads SGDLS; CDR2 reads YYNGEE. The CDR3 sequence is 16 residues long. The V gene lost 0 bases and the J gene lost 2 bases, with 14 bases spanning the gap. The DNA of the CDR3 is TGTGCCAGCAGCGTAGAAGACTCACCCCGTAACACTGAAGCTTTCTTT. Amino acid sequence: CASSVEDSPRNTEAFF.

The chain links TRBV6-5 to TRBJ2-1, with TRBD2 as a possible D gene (6 bases). The CDR3 loop spans 14 amino acids. The V gene's germline CDR1 is MNHEY and CDR2 SVGAGI. V gave up 6 bases and J gave up 0 bases, with 9 bases separating them. The CDR3 loop reads CASRRLDSYNEQFF. Here the CDR3 DNA reads TGTGCCAGCAGGAGACTAGACTCCTACAATGAGCAGTTCTTC.

V usage is TRBV15 and J usage is TRBJ2-1, with no clear D. Trimming took 4 bases from V and 10 from J, leaving 5 bases between them. CDR1 is LNHNV and CDR2 is YYDKDF in the germline V gene (reference sequence). The length of the CDR3 is 10 residues. The chain's CDR3 is CATSIPEQFF. The DNA for the CDR3 is TGTGCCACCAGCATACCCGAGCAGTTCTTC. Using reference TRBV15 and TRBJ2-1 for the parts outside the CDR3, the full variable domain is DAMVIQNPRYQVTQFGKPVTLSCSQTLNHNVMYWYQQKSSQAPKLLFHYYDKDFNNEADTPDNFQSRRPNTSFCFLDIRSPGLGDTAMYLCATSIPEQFFGPGTRLTVL.

The CDR3 spells CASSRSSYNEQFF. CDR3 in DNA: TGTGCCAGCAGCCGAAGCTCCTACAATGAGCAGTTCTTC. This chain connects TRBV11-1 to TRBJ2-1; D gene uncertain. CDR1 and CDR2 from the germline V gene are SGHAT and FQDESV (reference sequence). V was clipped by 5 bases and J by 0 bases, with 5 bases between them. CDR3 length: 13 amino acids.

This chain links TRBV6-5 with TRBJ2-7; TRBD1 matches 10 bases. V trimming: 9 bases; J trimming: 3 bases; junction bases outside the gene matches: 8. The CDR3 has 14 amino acids. Germline lookup yields CDR1 MNHEY and CDR2 SVGAGI. DNA of the CDR3: TGTGCCAGTTGGGGGACAGGGGAGGTCTACGAGCAGTACTTC. Its protein product is CASWGTGEVYEQYF.

The chain joins TRBV30 to TRBJ2-1, with 10 bases fitting TRBD2. The germline gives CDR1 GTSNPN, CDR2 SVGIG (reference sequence). V gave up 2 bases and J gave up 0 bases; unmatched junction bases: 16. The CDR3 spans 20 residues. Here the CDR3 reads CAWSSGPRTSGPSSYNEQFF. Here the CDR3 DNA reads TGTGCCTGGAGTTCGGGGCCCCGGACTAGCGGTCCAAGCTCCTACAATGAGCAGTTCTTC.

The chain uses TRBV5-6 and TRBJ2-7; D may correspond to TRBD1 or TRBD2 (5 bases each). The V gene lost 1 base and the J gene lost 3 bases, with 17 bases spanning the gap. CDR3 length: 16 amino acids. Looked up from germline, CDR1 is SGHDT and CDR2 is YYEEEE. The CDR3: CASSLYAGTMSYEQYF. The CDR3 DNA is TGTGCCAGCAGCTTGTATGCCGGGACCATGAGCTACGAGCAGTACTTC.

The chain recombines TRBV19 with TRBJ2-5; D is unresolved. Trimming removed 7 bases at V and 5 bases at J, with 11 bases between. The CDR3 is 12 residues long. CDR1 and CDR2 (germline): LNHDA, SQIVND (reference sequence). This chain's CDR3 is CASIGLGETQYF. CDR3 coding DNA: TGTGCCAGTATCGGGCTGGGGGAGACCCAGTACTTC.

The chain links TRBV29-1 to TRBJ1-4; 7 nucleotides agree with TRBD1. The length of the CDR3 is 14 residues. The ends lost 2 bases at V and 5 bases at J; junction bases unmatched: 5. The germline V gene encodes CDR1 SQVTM and CDR2 ANQGSEA. The CDR3 is CSVESGRGNEKLFF. The DNA for the CDR3 is TGCAGCGTTGAATCGGGCAGGGGGAATGAAAAACTGTTTTTT. Drawing the rest from reference TRBV29-1 and TRBJ1-4, the complete variable domain is SAVISQKPSRDICQRGTSLTIQCQVDSQVTMMFWYRQQPGQSLTLIATANQGSEATYESGFVIDKFPISRPNLTFSTLTVSNMSPEDSSIYLCSVESGRGNEKLFFGSGTQLSVL.

The chain recombines TRBV19 with TRBJ2-2; the D call may be TRBD1 or TRBD2 (5 bases each). The germline V and J ends were trimmed by 6 bases and 2 bases, with 13 bases remaining between them. CDR1 is LNHDA and CDR2 is SQIVND in the germline V gene (reference sequence). CDR3 length equals 15 residues. The CDR3 protein is CASRRGLGNTGELFF. The DNA for the CDR3 is TGTGCCAGTAGGAGGGGTCTGGGTAACACCGGGGAGCTGTTTTTT.

The chain uses TRBV6-5 and TRBJ2-7; tentatively, D is TRBD1 (6 bases). The germline V gene encodes CDR1 MNHEY and CDR2 SVGAGI. V lost 5 bases, J lost 6 bases, and 17 bases lay in between. The CDR3 has 14 residues. CDR3: CASSRSTGVSEQYF. The CDR3 coding sequence is TGTGCCAGCAGTCGATCGACAGGCGTCTCCGAGCAGTACTTC.

The V and J genes are TRBV5-1 and TRBJ1-5; 7 nucleotides match TRBD1. V lost 4 bases, J lost 6 bases, and 10 bases stayed unmatched. Germline V gives CDR1 SGHRS, CDR2 YFSETQ. This CDR3 has 15 residues. The CDR3 DNA reads as TGCGCCAGCAGCCCTGACGGGACAGTGTCTCAGCCCCAGCATTTT. Its protein product is CASSPDGTVSQPQHF. Combining the CDR3 with reference TRBV5-1 and TRBJ1-5 gives the whole variable domain KAGVTQTPRYLIKTRGQQVTLSCSPISGHRSVSWYQQTPGQGLQFLFEYFSETQRNKGNFPGRFSGRQFSNSRSEMNVSTLELGDSALYLCASSPDGTVSQPQHFGDGTRLSIL.

This chain uses TRBV21-1 with TRBJ2-5; the table's D call, TRBD2, has no DNA check behind it. TRBV21-1 is a recognized pseudogene. The CDR3 contains 17 residues. The CDR3 DNA reads as TGTGCCAGCAGCAAAGTGGGACTAGCGGGAGGGCCATGGACCCAGTACTTC. It encodes CASSKVGLAGGPWTQYF.